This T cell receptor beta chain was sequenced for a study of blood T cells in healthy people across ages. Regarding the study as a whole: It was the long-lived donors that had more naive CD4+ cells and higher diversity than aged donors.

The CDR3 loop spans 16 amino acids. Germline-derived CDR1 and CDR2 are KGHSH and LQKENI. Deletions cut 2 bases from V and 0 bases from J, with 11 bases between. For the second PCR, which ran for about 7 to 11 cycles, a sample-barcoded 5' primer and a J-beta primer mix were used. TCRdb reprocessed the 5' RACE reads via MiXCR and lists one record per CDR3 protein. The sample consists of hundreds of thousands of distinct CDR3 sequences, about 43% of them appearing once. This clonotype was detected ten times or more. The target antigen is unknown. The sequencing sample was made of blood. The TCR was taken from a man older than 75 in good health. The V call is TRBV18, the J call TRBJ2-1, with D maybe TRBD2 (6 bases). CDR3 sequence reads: CASSPRRDTSYNEQFF. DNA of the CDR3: TGTGCCAGCTCACCAAGGCGGGATACCTCCTACAATGAGCAGTTCTTC.